This entry features one T cell receptor (beta chain) sequence. The CDR3 loop spans 15 amino acids. Trimming took 3 bases from V and 6 from J; bases not matched to a gene: 3. The source material, RNA transcripts, was used to amplify TCR beta CDR3 regions. First-round RT-PCR of the TCR CDR3 relied on the HTBI primer set. TCRdb re-analysed the multiplex PCR reads in MiXCR, keeping a single row per CDR3 protein. Among about 610,000 distinct CDR3 sequences listed, around 42% were seen once. Lactation, pregnancy, other autoimmune disease or uncontrolled infection excluded patients. The data were obtained in a study of T cells in Graves' hyperthyroidism and ophthalmopathy.

The chain joins TRBV12-3 or TRBV12-4 to TRBJ1-4; TRBD1 aligns across 11 bases. The sequenced sample consisted of peripheral blood or thyroid tissue (not recorded which). The TCR comes from a young woman with Graves' hyperthyroidism. DNA of the CDR3: TGTGCCAGCAGTTTGGGACAGGGGGGAGATGAAAAACTGTTTTTT. This translates into CASSLGQGGDEKLFF.